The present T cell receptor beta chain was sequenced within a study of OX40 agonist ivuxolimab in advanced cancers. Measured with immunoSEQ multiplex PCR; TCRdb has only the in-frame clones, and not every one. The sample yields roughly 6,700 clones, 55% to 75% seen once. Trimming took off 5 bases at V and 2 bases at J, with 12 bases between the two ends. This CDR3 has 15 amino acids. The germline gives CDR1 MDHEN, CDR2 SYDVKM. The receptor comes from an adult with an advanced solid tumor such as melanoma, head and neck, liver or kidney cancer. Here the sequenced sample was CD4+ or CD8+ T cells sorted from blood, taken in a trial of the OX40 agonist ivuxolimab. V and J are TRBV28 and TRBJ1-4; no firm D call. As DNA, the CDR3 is TGTGCCAGCAGTCCAGACTTGGGGACTAATGAAAAACTGTTTTTT. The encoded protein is CASSPDLGTNEKLFF.